Listed below are T cell receptor beta chains from one sample, sequenced in a study of prognosis after radiotherapy for stage I lung cancer. One entry per CDR3 protein, called by TCRdb with MiXCR from the multiplex PCR reads. The repertoire holds about 27,000 distinct CDR3 sequences, with about half as singletons. The specimen was PBMCs, collected before or after stereotactic body radiation therapy (not recorded which). Receptors were obtained from a donor over 45 with non-small cell lung cancer. The CDR3 runs from the conserved cysteine through the conserved F or W. D genes are given only for firm matches. Clone size is given for some rows only: seen once, a few or many times, or a class if the clone is expanded.

v_call: TRBV30; d_call: TRBD1; j_call: TRBJ1-1; clone_size: medium-sized; cdr3_aa: CAWSVRSRDRGRMNTEAFF; cdr3_nt: TGTGCCTGGAGTGTAAGGTCTCGGGACAGGGGGCGGATGAACACTGAAGCTTTCTTT
v_call: TRBV9; d_call: TRBD2; j_call: TRBJ2-5; clone_size: many; cdr3_aa: CASSEFSGGTQYF; cdr3_nt: TGTGCCAGCAGCGAGTTTAGCGGGGGGACCCAGTACTTC
v_call: TRBV7-3; d_call: TRBD2; j_call: TRBJ2-1; clone_size: -; cdr3_aa: CAISLTTSSNDQFF; cdr3_nt: TGTGCCATCAGCTTAACGACTAGCAGTAATGATCAGTTCTTC
v_call: TRBV28; d_call: TRBD2; j_call: TRBJ2-7; clone_size: -; cdr3_aa: CASSLWGSGREADEQYF; cdr3_nt: TGTGCCAGCAGTTTATGGGGGTCTGGGCGGGAGGCCGATGAGCAGTACTTC
v_call: TRBV19; d_call: -; j_call: TRBJ2-5; clone_size: many; cdr3_aa: CASSIWAGADQETQYF; cdr3_nt: TGTGCCAGTAGTATTTGGGCAGGGGCCGACCAAGAGACCCAGTACTTC
v_call: TRBV7-6; d_call: -; j_call: TRBJ2-7; clone_size: many; cdr3_aa: CASSLDVGRGYEQYF; cdr3_nt: TGTGCCAGCAGCTTAGATGTAGGGCGAGGGTACGAGCAGTACTTC
v_call: TRBV30; d_call: -; j_call: TRBJ1-6; clone_size: -; cdr3_aa: CARSVTGVNSPLHF; cdr3_nt: TGTGCCCGGAGTGTTACAGGTGTTAATTCACCCCTCCACTTT
v_call: TRBV3-1; d_call: -; j_call: TRBJ2-2; clone_size: many; cdr3_aa: CASSQAGTSVELFF; cdr3_nt: TGTGCCAGCAGCCAAGCTGGCACATCCGTGGAGCTGTTTTTT
v_call: TRBV15; d_call: TRBD1; j_call: TRBJ1-6; clone_size: many; cdr3_aa: CATSLTGGDNSPLHF; cdr3_nt: TGTGCCACCAGCTTGACAGGGGGCGATAATTCACCCCTCCACTTT
v_call: TRBV15; d_call: -; j_call: TRBJ2-3; clone_size: many; cdr3_aa: CATSRDVLDTQYF; cdr3_nt: TGTGCCACCAGCAGAGACGTCCTCGATACGCAGTATTTT
v_call: TRBV3-1; d_call: TRBD2; j_call: TRBJ2-5; clone_size: many; cdr3_aa: CASSQALSGGSLVETQYF; cdr3_nt: TGTGCCAGCAGCCAAGCCCTTAGCGGGGGGAGTCTTGTAGAGACCCAGTACTTC